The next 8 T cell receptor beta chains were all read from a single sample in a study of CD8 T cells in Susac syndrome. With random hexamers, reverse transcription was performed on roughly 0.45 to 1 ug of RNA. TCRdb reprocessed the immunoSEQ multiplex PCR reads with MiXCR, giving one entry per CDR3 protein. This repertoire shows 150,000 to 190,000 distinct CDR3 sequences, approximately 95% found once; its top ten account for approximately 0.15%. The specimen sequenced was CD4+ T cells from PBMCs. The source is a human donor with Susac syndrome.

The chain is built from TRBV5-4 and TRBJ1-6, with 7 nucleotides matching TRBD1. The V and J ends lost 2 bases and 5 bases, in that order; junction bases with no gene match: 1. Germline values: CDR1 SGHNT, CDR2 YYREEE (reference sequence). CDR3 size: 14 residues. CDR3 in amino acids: CASSFGTDNSPLHF. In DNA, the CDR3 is TGTGCCAGCAGCTTCGGGACAGATAATTCACCCCTCCACTTT.

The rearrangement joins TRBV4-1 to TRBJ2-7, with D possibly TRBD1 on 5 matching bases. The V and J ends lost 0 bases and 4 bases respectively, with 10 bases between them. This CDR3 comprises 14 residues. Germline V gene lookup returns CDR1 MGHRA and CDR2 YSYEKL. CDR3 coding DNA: TGCGCCAGCAGCCAAGATTGGGGCCCTTACGAGCAGTACTTC. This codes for CASSQDWGPYEQYF.

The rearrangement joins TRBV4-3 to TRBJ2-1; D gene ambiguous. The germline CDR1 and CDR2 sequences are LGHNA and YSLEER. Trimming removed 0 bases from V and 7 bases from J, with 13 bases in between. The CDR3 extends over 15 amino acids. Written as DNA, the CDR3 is TGCGCCAGCAGCCAAGATCTTTCAGGAGCGAATGAGCAGTTCTTC. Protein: CASSQDLSGANEQFF.

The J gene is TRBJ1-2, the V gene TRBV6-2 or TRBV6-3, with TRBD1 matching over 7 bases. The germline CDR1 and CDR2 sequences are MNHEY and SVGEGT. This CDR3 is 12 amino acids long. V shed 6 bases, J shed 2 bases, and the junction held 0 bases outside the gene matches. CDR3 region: CASRDRNYGYTF. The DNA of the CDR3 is TGTGCCAGCAGGGACAGGAACTATGGCTACACCTTC.

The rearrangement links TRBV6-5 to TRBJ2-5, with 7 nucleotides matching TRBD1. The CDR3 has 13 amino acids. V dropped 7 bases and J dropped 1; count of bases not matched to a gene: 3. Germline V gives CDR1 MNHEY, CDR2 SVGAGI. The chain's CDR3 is CASNRQGQETQYF. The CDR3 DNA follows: TGTGCCAGCAACAGACAGGGCCAAGAGACCCAGTACTTC.

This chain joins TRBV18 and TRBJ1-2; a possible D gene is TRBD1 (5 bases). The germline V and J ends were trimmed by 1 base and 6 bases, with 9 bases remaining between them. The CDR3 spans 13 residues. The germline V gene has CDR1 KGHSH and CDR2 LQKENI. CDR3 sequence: CASSPQGSNGYTF. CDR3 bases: TGTGCCAGCTCACCACAGGGGTCGAATGGCTACACCTTC.

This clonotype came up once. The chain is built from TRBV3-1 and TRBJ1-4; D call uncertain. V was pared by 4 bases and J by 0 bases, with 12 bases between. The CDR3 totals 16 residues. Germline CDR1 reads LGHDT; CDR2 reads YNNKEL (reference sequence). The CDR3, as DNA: TGTGCCAGCAGCCGCCGAGGTTTTGCAACTAATGAAAAACTGTTTTTT. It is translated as CASSRRGFATNEKLFF. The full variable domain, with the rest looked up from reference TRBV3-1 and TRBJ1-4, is DTAVSQTPKYLVTQMGNDKSIKCEQNLGHDTMYWYKQDSKKFLKIMFSYNNKELIINETVPNRFSPKSPDKAHLNLHINSLELGDSAVYFCASSRRGFATNEKLFFGSGTQLSVL.

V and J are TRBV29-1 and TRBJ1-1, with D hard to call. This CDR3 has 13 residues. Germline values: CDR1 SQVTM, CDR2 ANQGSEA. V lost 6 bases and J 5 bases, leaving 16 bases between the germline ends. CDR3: CSVSEGIRTEAFF. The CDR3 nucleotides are TGCAGCGTCTCGGAGGGAATTAGGACTGAAGCTTTCTTT.